This T cell receptor beta chain was captured by sequencing in a study of T cell changes during pregnancy in multiple sclerosis. Using immunoSEQ multiplex PCR, the repertoire was profiled, and TCRdb retains in-frame clones only, with some absent. This table has about 32,000 clones, 80% to 90% appearing once. Germline assignment: CDR1 SEHNR and CDR2 FQNEAQ (reference sequence). V was pared by 7 bases and J by 4 bases, with 14 bases between. The CDR3 loop spans 14 amino acids. This specimen consisted of CD8+ T cells from peripheral blood mononuclear cells, obtained in the third trimester of pregnancy. The sequence was collected from a female donor with multiple sclerosis, enrolled in a pregnancy study. V and J are TRBV7-9 and TRBJ2-1; tentatively, D is TRBD2 (5 bases). CDR3 sequence (DNA): TGTGCCAGCACCAACGGGGTGAGGTACAATGAGCAGTTCTTC. Translated: CASTNGVRYNEQFF.